Only one count was recorded for the clone carrying this T cell receptor (beta chain). Sequenced by immunoSEQ multiplex PCR; TCRdb stores in-frame clones only, minus some. Found here are about 66,000 clones, about 87% of them singletons; the top ten hold under 3.5%. The data were taken from a study of OX40 agonist ivuxolimab in advanced cancers. The CDR3 sequence is 14 residues long. V lost 3 bases and J 6 bases, leaving 14 bases between the germline ends. CDR1 LNHNV and CDR2 YYDKDF come from the germline V gene (reference sequence). The sequence was collected from an adult with an advanced solid tumor such as melanoma, head and neck, liver or kidney cancer. This sequence joins TRBV15 and TRBJ1-2; D call uncertain. The input for sequencing was CD4+ or CD8+ T cells sorted from blood, taken in a trial of the OX40 agonist ivuxolimab. Here the CDR3 reads CATSSTWAVDGYTF. The CDR3 DNA reads as TGTGCCACCAGCAGCACTTGGGCAGTTGATGGCTACACCTTC.